The source of this TCR beta chain is a study of blood T cell repertoires in COVID-19. Whole-study context: Donors in the United States, Italy and Spain gave samples during acute or convalescent COVID-19. From T cells, B-cell-depleted T cells, or PBMCs came the material, which was cDNA or gDNA.

Per the authors' pipeline: From reference gene primer amplification, estimates of nucleated cell counts were derived. The method was immunoSEQ multiplex PCR; TCRdb's version includes in-frame clones alone and lacks a portion of them. That table gives V, J and clone size, and the DNA gave D and trimming. The sample contains approximately 100,000 clones, roughly 84% of which appear only once. V shed 7 bases, J shed 8 bases, and the junction held 11 bases outside the gene matches. This CDR3 spans 14 amino acids. Germline V gene data show CDR1 as LGHDT and CDR2 as YNNKEL (reference sequence). The chain uses TRBV3-1 (or the pseudogene TRBV3-2) and TRBJ1-2; 9 bases agree with TRBD1. This receptor was obtained from a human donor in a cohort sampled during active COVID-19. Sequencing used peripheral blood. Here the CDR3 DNA reads TGTGCCAGCAACCGGGGGGGGGACAGGGTCGGCTACACCTTC. This sequence encodes CASNRGGDRVGYTF.